This T cell receptor beta chain was documented in a study of T cell responses to AZD1222 COVID-19 vaccine. V lost 4 bases and J lost 2; bases outside the gene matches: 13. Germline V lookup: CDR1 SGHRS, CDR2 YFSETQ. The CDR3 is 18 amino acids. Assay used: immunoSEQ multiplex PCR; TCRdb lists only in-frame clones, some missing. The repertoire holds approximately 120,000 clones, with around 90% as singletons. This clonotype was obtained from an adult in good health. The V and J genes are TRBV5-1 and TRBJ2-5; 11 nucleotides align to TRBD2. The source material was peripheral blood, sampled on day 0 of AZD1222 vaccination. The CDR3 reads CASSVGTSGSPRQETQYF. The CDR3 DNA reads TGCGCCAGCAGCGTAGGGACTAGCGGCAGCCCGAGGCAAGAGACCCAGTACTTC.